This is a list of T cell receptor beta chains from one sample in a study of regulatory T cells in long-lasting Graves disease. One entry per CDR3 protein, called by TCRdb with MiXCR from the multiplex PCR reads. This table holds more than 450,000 distinct CDR3 sequences, more than 10% found once. These same data were also listed under a study on T cells in Graves' hyperthyroidism and ophthalmopathy.

Specimen: peripheral blood mononuclear cells (PBMCs), collected at new diagnosis, from a patient treated with antithyroid drugs. These receptors all come from a woman aged 25-40 years with Graves disease. CDR3s include the opening cysteine and the closing phenylalanine or tryptophan. The D gene is left open where the match is weak. For some rows the clone size is stated as once, few or many, or as a class when expanded; others skip it.

j_gene | abundance | d_gene | v_gene | CDR3aa | CDR3nt
TRBJ2-1 | many | - | TRBV27 | CASKQQGWINEQFF | TGTGCCAGCAAGCAACAGGGATGGATTAATGAGCAGTTCTTC
TRBJ2-7 | many | TRBD2 | TRBV5-4 | CASSMKAGGTQYEQYF | TGTGCCAGCAGCATGAAAGCGGGAGGGACTCAGTACGAGCAGTACTTC
TRBJ2-7 | - | - | TRBV7-8 | CASSLSFWSLYEQYF | TGTGCCAGCAGCTTAAGTTTCTGGAGTCTCTACGAGCAGTACTTC
TRBJ1-5 | - | - | TRBV27 | CASGPLDIANQPQHF | TGTGCCAGCGGCCCGTTGGACATCGCCAATCAGCCCCAGCATTTT
TRBJ1-1 | few | - | TRBV5-1 | CASSSVAGSTEAFF | TGCGCCAGCAGCTCAGTTGCGGGATCTACTGAAGCTTTCTTT
TRBJ2-1 | many | - | TRBV7-9 | CASRAGRGGGSSYNEQFF | TGTGCCAGCAGGGCCGGGCGGGGAGGGGGCAGCTCCTACAATGAGCAGTTCTTC
TRBJ1-2 | many | - | TRBV7-9 | CASSLYDSLNYGYTF | TGTGCCAGCAGCTTATATGACAGCCTTAACTATGGCTACACCTTC
TRBJ2-1 | many | TRBD2 | TRBV6-1 | CASTPTSGIYNEQFF | TGTGCCAGCACCCCTACTAGCGGGATCTACAATGAGCAGTTCTTC
TRBJ2-5 | many | - | TRBV5-5 | CASNRVPETQYF | TGTGCCAGCAACAGGGTTCCGGAGACCCAGTACTTC
TRBJ1-2 | many | - | TRBV28 | CASSRVESWGYTF | TGTGCCAGCAGTAGAGTGGAAAGTTGGGGCTACACCTTC
TRBJ1-1 | many | - | TRBV6-1 | CASRSSIGAFF | TGTGCCAGCCGATCTTCGATCGGGGCTTTCTTT
TRBJ2-1 | - | TRBD2 | TRBV27 | CASSFQGLAGGFERFYNEQFF | TGTGCCAGCAGTTTCCAAGGACTAGCGGGAGGATTTGAGCGTTTCTACAATGAGCAGTTCTTC
TRBJ2-7 | - | - | TRBV20-1 | CSARGPLAELYEQYF | TGCAGTGCTAGGGGCCCACTTGCGGAGCTCTACGAGCAGTACTTC
TRBJ2-1 | few | TRBD2 | TRBV6-2/TRBV6-3 | CASSYAGNSGRRAEQFF | TGTGCCAGCAGTTATGCAGGTAATAGCGGGAGAAGGGCCGAGCAGTTCTTC
TRBJ1-6 | many | - | TRBV28 | CASSLTGRDNSPLHF | TGTGCCAGCAGTTTAACAGGACGGGATAATTCACCCCTCCACTTT
TRBJ2-7 | once | TRBD1 | TRBV2 | CASRDRGRAYEQYF | TGTGCCAGCAGGGACAGGGGCAGGGCCTACGAGCAGTACTTC
TRBJ2-5 | many | - | TRBV7-9 | CASSFQNAQETQYF | TGTGCCAGCAGCTTCCAGAACGCCCAAGAGACCCAGTACTTC
TRBJ2-3 | - | - | TRBV4-3 | CASSQAASTQYF | TGCGCCAGCAGCCAGGCGGCAAGTACGCAGTATTTT
TRBJ2-7 | many | TRBD2 | TRBV10-3 | CAISGVAGSYEQYF | TGTGCCATCAGTGGGGTAGCGGGATCCTACGAGCAGTACTTC
TRBJ1-1 | many | TRBD1 | TRBV7-2 | CASSPREPKEGQGPGEAFF | TGTGCCAGCAGCCCCCGGGAGCCCAAAGAGGGACAGGGGCCCGGGGAAGCTTTCTTT
TRBJ2-1 | many | TRBD1 | TRBV20-1 | CSASLQGAYNEQFF | TGCAGTGCTAGCCTCCAGGGGGCTTACAATGAGCAGTTCTTC
TRBJ2-5 | few | TRBD2 | TRBV6-1 | CASSESSLAGLKQETQYF | TGTGCCAGCAGTGAATCGTCTCTAGCGGGACTGAAACAAGAGACCCAGTACTTC
TRBJ1-6 | - | - | TRBV5-1 | CASCSSYNSPLHF | TGCGCCAGCTGCAGCTCCTATAATTCACCCCTCCACTTT
TRBJ1-1 | - | - | TRBV7-2 | CASSLVALTSGTEAFF | TGTGCCAGCAGCTTAGTCGCGCTTACCTCGGGGACTGAAGCTTTCTTT
TRBJ1-3 | - | - | TRBV11-2 | CASSRARGNTIYF | TGTGCCAGCAGCCGGGCCCGGGGGAACACCATATATTTT
TRBJ2-7 | many | TRBD2 | TRBV30 | CAWSLAGGFDEQYF | TGTGCCTGGAGTCTAGCGGGAGGATTTGACGAGCAGTACTTC
TRBJ1-3 | many | - | TRBV11-3 | CASTAHRDSGNTIYF | TGTGCCAGCACCGCCCACAGGGATTCTGGAAACACCATATATTTT
TRBJ2-5 | - | - | TRBV15 | CATSGRREETQYF | TGTGCCACCAGCGGTCGTCGGGAAGAGACCCAGTACTTC
TRBJ2-2 | - | TRBD2 | TRBV19 | CASSHRLAGGSSTGELFF | TGTGCCAGTAGTCACCGACTAGCGGGAGGTTCTAGCACCGGGGAGCTGTTTTTT
TRBJ2-1 | many | TRBD1 | TRBV28 | CASSFGTGRSEQFF | TGTGCCAGCAGTTTCGGGACAGGGAGGAGTGAGCAGTTCTTC
TRBJ1-3 | many | TRBD1 | TRBV7-9 | CASSGTAGNTIYF | TGTGCCAGCAGCGGGACAGCTGGAAACACCATATATTTT
TRBJ1-6 | many | - | TRBV20-1 | CSARESGVGDSPLHF | TGCAGTGCTAGAGAGTCGGGTGTGGGGGATTCACCCCTCCACTTT
TRBJ2-7 | many | - | TRBV6-1 | CASSRQLGSYEQYF | TGTGCCAGCAGCAGACAGTTGGGCTCCTACGAGCAGTACTTC
TRBJ1-2 | many | - | TRBV11-2 | CASSLDHYGYTF | TGTGCCAGCAGCTTAGACCACTATGGCTACACCTTC
TRBJ1-1 | many | - | TRBV20-1 | CSASSVGSNTEAFF | TGCAGTGCTAGCTCCGTCGGGTCGAACACTGAAGCTTTCTTT
TRBJ2-2 | - | TRBD2 | TRBV6-9 | CASSYPGTSGRARTGELFF | TGTGCCAGCAGTTACCCCGGGACTAGCGGGAGGGCGCGGACCGGGGAGCTGTTTTTT
TRBJ1-5 | few | TRBD1 | TRBV27 | CARLTGGQPQHF | TGTGCCAGACTGACAGGGGGACAGCCCCAGCATTTT
TRBJ1-4 | few | - | TRBV19 | CASSIRSSTNEKLFF | TGTGCCAGTAGTATTCGGAGCTCAACTAATGAAAAACTGTTTTTT
TRBJ2-3 | many | TRBD2 | TRBV7-9 | CASSPTWGGRNTDTQYF | TGTGCCAGCAGCCCGACCTGGGGCGGGAGAAACACAGATACGCAGTATTTT
TRBJ2-3 | many | TRBD2 | TRBV6-1 | CASSSPGLAGASTDTQYF | TGTGCCAGCAGCTCTCCGGGACTAGCGGGAGCTAGCACAGATACGCAGTATTTT
TRBJ2-1 | - | - | TRBV20-1 | CSARDYPRHHNEQFF | TGCAGTGCTAGAGATTATCCTAGACATCACAATGAGCAGTTCTTC
TRBJ1-6 | many | - | TRBV30 | CAWSPDKSPLHF | TGTGCCTGGAGTCCCGACAAGTCACCCCTCCACTTT
TRBJ2-7 | - | TRBD1 | TRBV4-3 | CASSPSYRQGANYEQYF | TGCGCCAGCAGCCCGAGTTATAGACAGGGGGCTAATTACGAGCAGTACTTC
TRBJ2-1 | many | TRBD2 | TRBV7-6 | CASSFVAGGPYSEQFF | TGTGCCAGCAGCTTCGTAGCGGGAGGGCCATACTCTGAGCAGTTCTTC
TRBJ2-7 | many | - | TRBV20-1 | CSARDRGMGYEQYF | TGCAGTGCTAGAGACCGCGGGATGGGATACGAGCAGTACTTC
TRBJ2-1 | - | TRBD2 | TRBV11-3 | CASSLAPGLAGNEQFF | TGTGCCAGCAGCTTGGCCCCGGGACTAGCGGGCAATGAGCAGTTCTTC
TRBJ2-1 | many | - | TRBV28 | CASSFVPTKTYNEQFF | TGTGCCAGCAGCTTTGTACCCACCAAGACCTACAATGAGCAGTTCTTC
TRBJ2-1 | many | - | TRBV2 | CASSEVGVGNEQFF | TGTGCCAGCAGTGAGGTAGGGGTAGGGAATGAGCAGTTCTTC
TRBJ1-2 | many | - | TRBV11-2 | CASTGMPLWTSHYGYTF | TGTGCCAGCACTGGTATGCCTCTTTGGACCTCGCACTATGGCTACACCTTC
TRBJ2-6 | many | TRBD1 | TRBV7-9 | CASSLAAPGDRGTPSSGANVLTF | TGTGCCAGCAGCTTAGCGGCCCCGGGGGACAGGGGTACCCCCAGCTCTGGGGCCAACGTCCTGACTTTC
TRBJ2-7 | - | - | TRBV11-3 | CAGSDRSSHYLYF | TGTGCCGGCAGCGATCGGTCCAGTCATTATCTTTACTTC
TRBJ2-3 | many | - | TRBV2 | CASSPIADTQYF | TGTGCCAGCAGTCCTATAGCGGATACGCAGTATTTT
TRBJ1-1 | many | TRBD1 | TRBV11-2 | CASSPRTGPMNTEAFF | TGTGCCAGCAGCCCCCGGACAGGACCTATGAACACTGAAGCTTTCTTT
TRBJ2-1 | few | - | TRBV7-9 | CASSFPGWFEQFF | TGTGCCAGCAGCTTTCCAGGGTGGTTTGAGCAGTTCTTC
TRBJ1-6 | few | - | TRBV28 | CASSPGRGSSPLHF | TGTGCCAGCAGCCCCGGCAGGGGAAGTTCACCCCTCCACTTT
TRBJ2-3 | many | - | TRBV24-1 | CATSDLHTDTQYF | TGTGCCACCAGTGATCTCCACACAGATACGCAGTATTTT
TRBJ2-7 | few | TRBD2 | TRBV3-1 | CASSHGPGTSTYEQYF | TGTGCCAGCAGCCACGGTCCGGGGACTAGTACCTACGAGCAGTACTTC
TRBJ2-3 | - | - | TRBV4-3 | CASSQDGTFNTDTQYF | TGCGCCAGCAGCCAAGACGGGACCTTTAACACAGATACGCAGTATTTT
TRBJ2-1 | many | - | TRBV20-1 | CSASRDIYNEQFF | TGCAGTGCCAGCCGGGACATATACAATGAGCAGTTCTTC